What follows are 32 T cell receptor beta chains derived from one specimen sequenced in a study of blood T cell repertoires in COVID-19. Using immunoSEQ multiplex PCR, the repertoire was profiled, and TCRdb retains in-frame clones only, with some absent. The repertoire holds about 200,000 clones, with around 81% as singletons. What was sequenced was PBMCs or T cells enriched from blood (not recorded which). These receptors were taken from a woman aged 45-65 years with acute COVID-19.

The V and J genes are TRBV2 and TRBJ2-7; 14 bases are a match to TRBD2. The CDR3 totals 14 residues. Germline CDR1 reads SNHLY; CDR2 reads FYNNEI. The V and J ends lost 10 bases and 2 bases, in that order; junction bases with no gene match: 4. The CDR3 region is CATRLAGGPYEQYF. The CDR3 region has the DNA TGTGCCACCCGACTAGCGGGAGGGCCCTACGAGCAGTACTTC.

The V gene is TRBV6-5, the J gene TRBJ2-7; TRBD1 aligns across 7 bases. V lost 8 bases to trimming and J lost 1 base; unmatched junction nucleotides: 8. The CDR3 totals 14 residues. The germline CDR1 and CDR2 sequences are MNHEY and SVGAGI. CDR3 sequence (DNA): TGTGCCAGCCACCCCACGACAGGGTCCTACGAGCAGTACTTC. Encoded protein: CASHPTTGSYEQYF.

This rearrangement joins TRBV4-1 to TRBJ2-2, with a weak D call TRBD1 (6 bases). Deletions cut 4 bases from V and 1 base from J, with 10 bases between. Per the germline V gene, CDR1 is MGHRA and CDR2 is YSYEKL. CDR3 size: 15 residues. The DNA for the CDR3 is TGCGCCAGCAGCCCGATGACAGGGAACACCGGGGAGCTGTTTTTT. Amino acids: CASSPMTGNTGELFF.

V is TRBV25-1 and J is TRBJ1-4, with D maybe TRBD1 (5 bases). This CDR3 contains 11 residues. The germline V and J ends were trimmed by 7 bases and 12 bases, with 12 bases remaining between them. The V gene's germline CDR1 is MGHDK and CDR2 SYGVNS. This CDR3 is CASTPGGELFF. CDR3 bases: TGTGCCAGCACCCCGGGGGGGGAACTGTTTTTT.

The rearrangement joins TRBV5-4 to TRBJ2-1, with 11 positions matching TRBD2. CDR1 is SGHNT and CDR2 is YYREEE in the germline V gene (reference sequence). Germline trimming cut 3 bases from V and 5 bases from J; bases unmatched to any gene: 4. The CDR3 is 15 amino acids. In DNA, the CDR3 is TGTGCCAGCAGCTCCCTAGCGGGAGGACACAATGAGCAGTTCTTC. Translated, it gives CASSSLAGGHNEQFF.

The chain combines TRBV28 with TRBJ2-7; 11 nucleotides align to TRBD1. The junction had 3 bases not matched to a gene; V was cut back by 6 bases and J by 2 bases. Germline values: CDR1 MDHEN, CDR2 SYDVKM. The CDR3 loop spans 14 amino acids. CDR3 sequence (DNA): TGTGCCAGCAGAGGACAGGGGGCCGCCTACGAGCAGTACTTC. It encodes CASRGQGAAYEQYF.

This clone has a single count. This CDR3 is CASSQRWGATNEKLFF. In DNA form, the CDR3 reads TGCGCCAGCAGCCAAAGGTGGGGGGCAACTAATGAAAAACTGTTTTTT. The genes are TRBV4-3 and TRBJ1-4, with D tentatively TRBD1 (5 bases). Deletions cut 2 bases from V and 0 bases from J, with 10 bases between. Germline CDR1 reads LGHNA; CDR2 reads YSLEER. The CDR3 consists of 16 residues.

V is TRBV27 and J is TRBJ2-7, with 9 bases aligning to TRBD2. J gave up 3 bases and V 11 bases, and 17 bases lay outside the gene matches. Germline-derived CDR1 and CDR2 are MNHEY and SMNVEV (reference sequence). This CDR3 is 16 amino acids long. The CDR3 DNA reads as TGTGCCGTTCCCCCCTCGGTGGCTAGCGGGGACTACGAGCAGTACTTC. It translates to CAVPPSVASGDYEQYF.

The chain uses TRBV5-6 and TRBJ1-3, with 10 nucleotides matching TRBD1. The CDR3 contains 15 residues. Germline V gene sequence: CDR1 SGHDT, CDR2 YYEEEE. After removal of 4 bases from V and 2 bases from J, the junction contained 3 bases not matched to a gene. This CDR3 is CASSRQGAPGNTIYF. CDR3 DNA sequence: TGTGCCAGCAGCCGACAGGGGGCGCCTGGAAACACCATATATTTT.

The chain has TRBV4-1 and TRBJ2-1; 10 bases fit TRBD2. CDR1 and CDR2 from the germline V gene are MGHRA and YSYEKL. Losses at the gene ends were 3 bases for V and 2 bases for J; bases not matched to a gene: 4. This CDR3 is 16 amino acids long. CDR3 protein: CASSHGTSATYNEQFF. CDR3 in DNA: TGCGCCAGCAGCCATGGGACTAGCGCCACCTACAATGAGCAGTTCTTC.

V and J are TRBV3-1 (or the pseudogene TRBV3-2) and TRBJ1-3; D remains ambiguous. This CDR3 has 15 amino acids. The V gene's germline CDR1 is LGHDT and CDR2 YNNKEL (reference sequence). Trimming removed 0 bases from V and 4 bases from J, with 10 bases in between. For the CDR3, the DNA is TGTGCCAGCAGCCAAGATCCGGGGTCAGGAAACACCATATATTTT. Its translation: CASSQDPGSGNTIYF.

CDR3 nucleotides: TGTGCCAGCAGCGTATATCCAGGACATTACGAGCAGTACTTC. This gives the protein CASSVYPGHYEQYF. The chain recombines TRBV9 with TRBJ2-7, with D possibly matching TRBD1 (5 bases). Germline lookup yields CDR1 SGDLS and CDR2 YYNGEE. This CDR3 spans 14 amino acids. Between the trimmed V and J ends, which lost 1 base and 4 bases, there was a span of 12 bases. Full variable domain (outside the CDR3, taken from reference TRBV9 and TRBJ2-7): DSGVTQTPKHLITATGQRVTLRCSPRSGDLSVYWYQQSLDQGLQFLIQYYNGEERAKGNILERFSAQQFPDLHSELNLSSLELGDSALYFCASSVYPGHYEQYFGPGTRLTVT.

The genes are TRBV7-9 and TRBJ2-5, with 9 bases matching TRBD1. Germline values: CDR1 SEHNR, CDR2 FQNEAQ (reference sequence). The CDR3 is made up of 15 amino acids. Trimming removed 3 bases from V and 2 bases from J; junction bases left unmatched: 4. The CDR3 DNA follows: TGTGCCAGCAGCTTCGGACAGGGGACTCAAGAGACCCAGTACTTC. It is translated as CASSFGQGTQETQYF.

The chain joins TRBV7-2 to TRBJ1-3, with a weak D call TRBD1 (5 bases). V was shortened by 2 bases and J by 8 bases, with 7 bases between the two germline ends. CDR3 length: 12 residues. The germline V gene has CDR1 SGHTA and CDR2 FQGNSA. CDR3 protein: CASSLTGDTIYF. CDR3 nucleotides: TGTGCCAGCAGCTTAACGGGGGACACCATATATTTT.

The V and J genes are TRBV6-2 or TRBV6-3 and TRBJ2-7; a weak D match, TRBD1 (6 bases). There are 12 residues in the CDR3. With 5 bases removed from V and 7 bases from J, the gap between germline ends came to 12 bases. Germline loops: CDR1 MNHEY, CDR2 SVGEGT. This CDR3 is CASSGGRWEQYF. The DNA of the CDR3 is TGTGCCAGCAGTGGGGGCCGTTGGGAGCAGTACTTC.

Regarding this clone: At the DNA level, this CDR3 is encoded by other sequences in the same sample as well. This chain links TRBV18 with TRBJ1-1; D is undetermined. Germline V gene lookup returns CDR1 KGHSH and CDR2 LQKENI. The CDR3 runs 14 residues. Trimming cost V 3 bases and J 3 bases, with 11 bases left between them. CDR3: CASSPISGDTEAFF. In DNA, the CDR3 is TGTGCCAGCTCACCGATTAGCGGGGACACTGAAGCTTTCTTT.

The gene calls are TRBV7-6 and TRBJ1-5; D gene unclear. The CDR3 consists of 13 residues. V lost 1 base, J lost 4 bases, and 5 bases lay in between. Per the germline V gene, CDR1 is SGHVS and CDR2 is FNYEAQ. The CDR3 DNA reads as TGTGCCAGCAGCTTAGTCCGGAATCAGCCCCAGCATTTT. Its translation is CASSLVRNQPQHF.

The V and J genes are TRBV18 and TRBJ1-2; possibly TRBD1 for D (5 bases). The CDR3 is 13 amino acids. CDR1 and CDR2 (germline): KGHSH, LQKENI. V shed 0 bases and J shed 3 bases, with 5 bases lying between them. The CDR3 DNA reads TGTGCCAGCTCACCACCGACAGACTATGGCTACACCTTC. It yields the protein CASSPPTDYGYTF.

This clone was counted between two and nine times. V and J are TRBV9 and TRBJ1-2; D remains ambiguous. V dropped 3 bases and J dropped 2 bases, with 8 bases sitting between them. Germline values: CDR1 SGDLS, CDR2 YYNGEE. The CDR3 spans 13 residues. CDR3 nucleotide sequence: TGTGCCAGCAGCGCTGGAGGGAACTATGGCTACACCTTC. Encoded protein: CASSAGGNYGYTF.

V and J are TRBV5-1 and TRBJ2-1, with 14 bases that match TRBD2. J lost 10 bases, V lost 6 bases, and 6 bases had no gene match. The CDR3 has 14 amino acids. Germline lookup yields CDR1 SGHRS and CDR2 YFSETQ. CDR3 sequence (DNA): TGCGCCAGCACAGGACTAGCGGGAGGCCGAGAGCAGTTCTTC. Translating gives CASTGLAGGREQFF.

This clone was detected only a few times. The chain uses TRBV5-1 and TRBJ2-7, with 10 positions matching TRBD2. The CDR3 contains 18 residues. V lost 0 bases and J lost 1; bases outside the gene matches: 10. Per germline, CDR1 SGHRS and CDR2 YFSETQ. The chain's CDR3 is CASSLATPAGGPSYEQYF. CDR3 DNA: TGCGCCAGCAGCTTGGCCACCCCAGCGGGAGGGCCTTCCTACGAGCAGTACTTC.

The chain combines TRBV19 with TRBJ1-2; D ambiguous. CDR3 length equals 12 residues. Germline V gene lookup returns CDR1 LNHDA and CDR2 SQIVND (reference sequence). Trimming removed 5 bases from V and 4 bases from J, with 8 bases in between. CDR3 amino acids: CASSPRGYGYTF. The CDR3 DNA is TGTGCCAGTAGTCCCCGGGGCTATGGCTACACCTTC.

This clone was observed once. The rearrangement links TRBV9 to TRBJ2-2; 9 nucleotides match TRBD2. From germline, CDR1 is SGDLS and CDR2 YYNGEE. The CDR3 covers 18 residues. V trimming: 2 bases; J trimming: 3 bases; junction bases outside the gene matches: 11. CDR3 bases: TGTGCCAGCAGCGTGTCGTCTAGCGGGATGTTCGACACCGGGGAGCTGTTTTTT. Residues: CASSVSSSGMFDTGELFF.

This sequence joins TRBV7-6 and TRBJ2-3; 11 positions agree with TRBD1. This CDR3 has 15 residues. V shed 8 bases, J shed 4 bases, and the junction held 8 bases outside the gene matches. Germline loops: CDR1 SGHVS, CDR2 FNYEAQ. As DNA, the CDR3 is TGTGCCAGCGCCCGGGACAGGGGGTTTGCAGATACGCAGTATTTT. Translation gives CASARDRGFADTQYF.

This clone was observed once. The rearrangement links TRBV5-1 to TRBJ1-1; TRBD1 matches 8 bases. Germline-derived CDR1 and CDR2 are SGHRS and YFSETQ. This CDR3 region has 13 residues. Trimming cost V 4 bases and J 5 bases; bases outside gene matches: 4. The CDR3 protein is CASSKTGGTEAFF. In nucleotides, the CDR3 is TGCGCCAGCAGCAAAACAGGGGGTACTGAAGCTTTCTTT. The full variable domain, rest sourced from reference TRBV5-1 and TRBJ1-1, is KAGVTQTPRYLIKTRGQQVTLSCSPISGHRSVSWYQQTPGQGLQFLFEYFSETQRNKGNFPGRFSGRQFSNSRSEMNVSTLELGDSALYLCASSKTGGTEAFFGQGTRLTVV.

The chain has TRBV15 and TRBJ1-5; TRBD1 might be the D (5 bases). The CDR3 covers 16 residues. Trimming stripped 5 bases from V and 0 bases from J, with 14 bases between. The V gene's germline CDR1 is LNHNV and CDR2 YYDKDF (reference sequence). Here the CDR3 reads CATSAQGMYSNQPQHF. The DNA of the CDR3 is TGTGCCACCAGCGCCCAGGGAATGTATAGCAATCAGCCCCAGCATTTT. The full variable domain, in which reference TRBV15 and TRBJ1-5 provide the parts outside the CDR3, is DAMVIQNPRYQVTQFGKPVTLSCSQTLNHNVMYWYQQKSSQAPKLLFHYYDKDFNNEADTPDNFQSRRPNTSFCFLDIRSPGLGDTAMYLCATSAQGMYSNQPQHFGDGTRLSIL.

V usage is TRBV13 and J usage is TRBJ1-2; 7 bases fit TRBD1. This CDR3 has 16 amino acids. Germline loops: CDR1 PRHDT, CDR2 FYEKMQ (reference sequence). The J segment lost 6 bases and the V segment lost 5 bases, leaving 15 bases of the junction unmatched. The CDR3 DNA sequence: TGTGCCAGCAGCCTATTTAAAGGGGGCAATCCCAATGGCTACACCTTC. This encodes CASSLFKGGNPNGYTF.

The gene calls are TRBV3-1 (or the pseudogene TRBV3-2) and TRBJ2-3; a weak D match, TRBD2 (6 bases). CDR1 and CDR2 (germline): LGHDT, YNNKEL (reference sequence). The CDR3 extends over 15 amino acids. V gave up 1 base and J gave up 6 bases, with 14 bases separating them. The CDR3 is CASSQALSGGDTQYF. For the CDR3, the DNA is TGTGCCAGCAGCCAAGCCCTTAGCGGTGGCGATACGCAGTATTTT.

This clone occurred once. V usage is TRBV7-2 and J usage is TRBJ2-1; 15 bases align to TRBD2. The CDR3 has 14 amino acids. Germline trimming cut 4 bases from V and 15 bases from J; bases unmatched to any gene: 7. Germline V gene lookup returns CDR1 SGHTA and CDR2 FQGNSA. CDR3 sequence (DNA): TGTGCCAGCAGCTCGGGACTAGCGGGGGGCCCGCGGTTCTTC. Translated, it gives CASSSGLAGGPRFF.

The J gene is TRBJ2-1, the V gene TRBV19; 9 bases are shared with TRBD2. This CDR3 has 19 amino acids. CDR1 is LNHDA and CDR2 is SQIVND in the germline V gene (reference sequence). The V segment lost 4 bases and the J segment 1 base; nucleotides outside the gene matches: 14. The CDR3 coding sequence is TGTGCCAGTAGTAGGGCCCTAGTTTCGCGGGAGGGGTCCTACAATGAGCAGTTCTTC. Translating gives CASSRALVSREGSYNEQFF.

The rearrangement uses TRBV10-1 and TRBJ1-2; weak D call: TRBD1 (6 bases). This CDR3 spans 14 amino acids. Germline V gives CDR1 WNHNN, CDR2 SYGVQD (reference sequence). The V gene lost 7 bases and the J gene lost 4 bases, with 16 bases spanning the gap. Here the CDR3 DNA reads TGCGCCAGCACGGCAGGGGCTCGGCTCTATGGCTACACCTTC. Translated, it gives CASTAGARLYGYTF.

In regard to this clone: One end of the junction does not line up with germline, which may come from a read error. V usage is TRBV19 and J usage is TRBJ1-2; 7 bases are shared with TRBD1. The CDR3 runs 15 residues. Germline CDR1 and CDR2: LNHDA and SQIVND (reference sequence). CDR3 nucleotide sequence: TGTGCCAGTAGTATATCGGGGATGGGGGACAGAGACCTTTACTTC. Its protein product is CASSISGMGDRDLYF.